This T cell receptor beta chain was obtained from a study of cytomegalovirus exposure and HLA in healthy donors. This clone occurred once. Its antigen remains unknown. CDR1 and CDR2 (germline): GTSNPN, SVGIG (reference sequence). V was shortened by 6 bases and J by 2 bases, with 17 bases between the two germline ends. The CDR3 runs 16 residues. Primers: 60 Vbeta forward and 13 Jbeta reverse. Libraries were prepared by immunoSEQ multiplex PCR; TCRdb keeps only in-frame clonotypes and omits some of them. The data contain fewer than 350,000 clones, around nine tenths of them singletons. Findings of the study overall: Links to common viral pathogens appeared, in a later analysis, for several of the most significant clusters. A later analysis linked a missense variant in DCLRE1C to the trimming of TCR beta V and J genes. Later on, analysis showed that most CMV-associated TCR beta chains appeared to be HLA-restricted.

The rearrangement links TRBV30 to TRBJ2-6, with TRBD1 as a possible D gene (6 bases). Input material: PBMCs. The sequence derives from a woman younger than 30 in good health and CMV-seronegative. CDR3 in DNA: TGTGCCTGTCCCCAGGGGCCATCCCCTGGGGCCAACGTCCTGACTTTC. The encoded protein is CACPQGPSPGANVLTF.